The clone carrying this T cell receptor beta chain showed up just a few times. The investigators reverse transcribed all of the isolated RNA, so they sequenced expressed TCRB transcripts. Generated by immunoSEQ multiplex PCR, the TCRdb table keeps only in-frame clones and is missing some. The sample shows a few hundred thousand clones, approximately 15% of them seen only once. The data derive from a study of beta chain features in type 1 diabetes. Germline V gives CDR1 SGHRS, CDR2 YFSETQ. The V end lost 0 bases, the J end lost 6 bases, and 3 bases lay between the germline ends. This CDR3 comprises 12 residues.

The sequencing input was naive CD4+ T cells from blood. The receptor comes from a man younger than 40 in good health. The chain has TRBV5-1 and TRBJ2-2; D is undetermined. The CDR3 loop reads CASSLGAGELFF. The CDR3 coding sequence is TGCGCCAGCAGCTTGGGAGCCGGGGAGCTGTTTTTT.